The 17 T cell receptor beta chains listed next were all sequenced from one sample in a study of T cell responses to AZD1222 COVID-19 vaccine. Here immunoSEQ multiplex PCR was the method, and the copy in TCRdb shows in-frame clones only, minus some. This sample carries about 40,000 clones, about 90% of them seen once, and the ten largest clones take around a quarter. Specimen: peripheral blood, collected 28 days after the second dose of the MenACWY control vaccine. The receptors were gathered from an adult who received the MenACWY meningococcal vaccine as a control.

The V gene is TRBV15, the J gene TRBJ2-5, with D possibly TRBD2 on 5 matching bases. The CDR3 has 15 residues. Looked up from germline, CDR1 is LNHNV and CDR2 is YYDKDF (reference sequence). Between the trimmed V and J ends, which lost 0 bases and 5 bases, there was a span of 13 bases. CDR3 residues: CATSRERASWETQYF. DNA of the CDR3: TGTGCCACCAGCAGAGAAAGGGCTAGCTGGGAGACCCAGTACTTC.

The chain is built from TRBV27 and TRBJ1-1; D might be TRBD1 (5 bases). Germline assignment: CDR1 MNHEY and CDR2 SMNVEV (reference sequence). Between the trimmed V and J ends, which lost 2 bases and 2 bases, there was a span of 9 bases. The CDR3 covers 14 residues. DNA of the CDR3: TGTGCCAGCAGTTTAAAGAGGGGTAACACTGAAGCTTTCTTT. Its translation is CASSLKRGNTEAFF.

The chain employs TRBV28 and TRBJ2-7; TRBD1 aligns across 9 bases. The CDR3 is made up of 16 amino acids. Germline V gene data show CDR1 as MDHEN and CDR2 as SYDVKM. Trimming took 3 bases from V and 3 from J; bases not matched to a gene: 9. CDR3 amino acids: CASSLTGTGINYEQYF. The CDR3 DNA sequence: TGTGCCAGCAGTTTGACCGGGACAGGGATTAACTACGAGCAGTACTTC.

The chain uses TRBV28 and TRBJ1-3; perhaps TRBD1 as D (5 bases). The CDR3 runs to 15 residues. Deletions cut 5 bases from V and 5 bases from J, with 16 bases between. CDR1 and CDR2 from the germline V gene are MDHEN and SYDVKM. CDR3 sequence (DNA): TGTGCCAGCAGTAGACAGTTCAATAACAGAAACACCATATATTTT. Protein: CASSRQFNNRNTIYF.

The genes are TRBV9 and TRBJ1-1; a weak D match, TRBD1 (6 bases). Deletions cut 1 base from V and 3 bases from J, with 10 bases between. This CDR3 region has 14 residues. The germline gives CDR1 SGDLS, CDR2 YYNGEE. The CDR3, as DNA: TGTGCCAGCAGCGTAAGGGGGGCAGACACTGAAGCTTTCTTT. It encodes CASSVRGADTEAFF.

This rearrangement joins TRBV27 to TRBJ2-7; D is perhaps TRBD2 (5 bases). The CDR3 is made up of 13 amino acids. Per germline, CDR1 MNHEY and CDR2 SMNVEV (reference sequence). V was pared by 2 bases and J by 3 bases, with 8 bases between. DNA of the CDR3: TGTGCCAGCAGTTTAACCGGGGACTACGAGCAGTACTTC. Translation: CASSLTGDYEQYF.

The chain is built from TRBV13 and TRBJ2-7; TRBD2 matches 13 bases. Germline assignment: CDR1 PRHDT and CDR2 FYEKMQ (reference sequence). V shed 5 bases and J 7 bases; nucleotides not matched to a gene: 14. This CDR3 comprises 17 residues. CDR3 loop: CASSGPGLAGPSSEQYF. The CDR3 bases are TGTGCCAGCAGCGGACCGGGACTAGCGGGGCCCTCCTCGGAGCAGTACTTC.

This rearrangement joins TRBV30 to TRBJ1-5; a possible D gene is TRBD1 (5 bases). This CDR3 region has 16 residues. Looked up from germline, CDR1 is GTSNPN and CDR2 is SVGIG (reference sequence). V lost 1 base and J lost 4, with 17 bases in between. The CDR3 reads CAWSETLWGKNQPQHF. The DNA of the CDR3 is TGTGCCTGGAGTGAGACACTGTGGGGCAAGAATCAGCCCCAGCATTTT.

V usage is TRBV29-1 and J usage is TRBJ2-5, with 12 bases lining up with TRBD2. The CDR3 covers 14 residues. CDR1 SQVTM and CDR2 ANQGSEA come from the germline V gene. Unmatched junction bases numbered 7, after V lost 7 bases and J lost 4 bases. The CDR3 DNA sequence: TGCAGCGGGATGACTAGCGGGAGAACAGAGACCCAGTACTTC. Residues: CSGMTSGRTETQYF.

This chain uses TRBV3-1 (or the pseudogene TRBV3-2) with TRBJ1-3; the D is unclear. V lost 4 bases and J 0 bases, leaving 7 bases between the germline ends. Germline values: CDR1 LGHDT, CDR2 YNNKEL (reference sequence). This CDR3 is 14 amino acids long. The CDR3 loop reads CASSRGGSGNTIYF. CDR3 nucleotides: TGTGCCAGCAGCCGAGGTGGCTCTGGAAACACCATATATTTT.

The CDR3, as DNA: TGTGCCAGCAGCTTAGCGCAGGGACTAGCGGGAGGGGCACAGGAGCAGTACTTC. This encodes CASSLAQGLAGGAQEQYF. The V gene is TRBV7-9, the J gene TRBJ2-7, with TRBD2 matching 16 bases. V was clipped by 0 bases and J by 7 bases; unmatched bases: 9. Germline-derived CDR1 and CDR2 are SEHNR and FQNEAQ (reference sequence). The length of the CDR3 is 18 residues. The full variable domain, rest sourced from reference TRBV7-9 and TRBJ2-7, is DTGVSQNPRHKITKRGQNVTFRCDPISEHNRLYWYRQTLGQGPEFLTYFQNEAQLEKSRLLSDRFSAERPKGSFSTLEIQRTEQGDSAMYLCASSLAQGLAGGAQEQYFGPGTRLTVT.

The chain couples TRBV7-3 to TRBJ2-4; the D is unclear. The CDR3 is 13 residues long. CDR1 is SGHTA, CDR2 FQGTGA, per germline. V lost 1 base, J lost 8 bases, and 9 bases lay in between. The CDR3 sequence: CASSLRPGDIQYF. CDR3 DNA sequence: TGTGCCAGCAGCTTAAGGCCCGGTGACATTCAGTACTTC.

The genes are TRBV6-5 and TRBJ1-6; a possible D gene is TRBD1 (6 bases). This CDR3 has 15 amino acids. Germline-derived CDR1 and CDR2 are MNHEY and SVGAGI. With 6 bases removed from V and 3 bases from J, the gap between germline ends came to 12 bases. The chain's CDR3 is CASRTRGVYNSPLHF. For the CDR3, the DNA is TGTGCCAGCAGAACCAGGGGTGTCTATAATTCACCCCTCCACTTT.

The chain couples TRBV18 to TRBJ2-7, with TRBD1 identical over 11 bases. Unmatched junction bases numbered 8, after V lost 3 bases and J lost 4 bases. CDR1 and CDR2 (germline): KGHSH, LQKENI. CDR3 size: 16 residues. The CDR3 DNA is TGTGCCAGCTCACCTCTATTTGGACAGGGGGCATACGAGCAGTACTTC. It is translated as CASSPLFGQGAYEQYF.

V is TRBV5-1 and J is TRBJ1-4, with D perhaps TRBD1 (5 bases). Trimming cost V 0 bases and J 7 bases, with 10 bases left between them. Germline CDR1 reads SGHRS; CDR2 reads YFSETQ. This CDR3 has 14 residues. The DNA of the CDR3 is TGCGCCAGCAGCTTGGACGGCAGGGTTGAAAAACTGTTTTTT. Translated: CASSLDGRVEKLFF. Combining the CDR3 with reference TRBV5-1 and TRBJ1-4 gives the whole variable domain KAGVTQTPRYLIKTRGQQVTLSCSPISGHRSVSWYQQTPGQGLQFLFEYFSETQRNKGNFPGRFSGRQFSNSRSEMNVSTLELGDSALYLCASSLDGRVEKLFFGSGTQLSVL.

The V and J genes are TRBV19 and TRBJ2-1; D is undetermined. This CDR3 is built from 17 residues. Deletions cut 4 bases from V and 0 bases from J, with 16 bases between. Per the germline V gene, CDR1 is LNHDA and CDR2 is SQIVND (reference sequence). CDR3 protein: CASSSHSGPSSYNEQFF. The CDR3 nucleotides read TGTGCCAGTAGTAGCCATAGTGGCCCTAGCTCCTACAATGAGCAGTTCTTC.

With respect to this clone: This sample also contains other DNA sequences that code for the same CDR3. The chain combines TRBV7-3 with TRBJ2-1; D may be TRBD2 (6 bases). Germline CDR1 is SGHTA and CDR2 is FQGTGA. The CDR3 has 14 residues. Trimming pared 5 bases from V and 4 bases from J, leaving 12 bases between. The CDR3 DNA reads TGTGCCAGCAGCGCAGGTGGGGGGTACAATGAGCAGTTCTTC. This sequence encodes CASSAGGGYNEQFF. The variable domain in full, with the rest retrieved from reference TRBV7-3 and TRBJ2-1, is GAGVSQTPSNKVTEKGKYVELRCDPISGHTALYWYRQSLGQGPEFLIYFQGTGAADDSGLPNDRFFAVRPEGSVSTLKIQRTERGDSAVYLCASSAGGGYNEQFFGPGTRLTVL.